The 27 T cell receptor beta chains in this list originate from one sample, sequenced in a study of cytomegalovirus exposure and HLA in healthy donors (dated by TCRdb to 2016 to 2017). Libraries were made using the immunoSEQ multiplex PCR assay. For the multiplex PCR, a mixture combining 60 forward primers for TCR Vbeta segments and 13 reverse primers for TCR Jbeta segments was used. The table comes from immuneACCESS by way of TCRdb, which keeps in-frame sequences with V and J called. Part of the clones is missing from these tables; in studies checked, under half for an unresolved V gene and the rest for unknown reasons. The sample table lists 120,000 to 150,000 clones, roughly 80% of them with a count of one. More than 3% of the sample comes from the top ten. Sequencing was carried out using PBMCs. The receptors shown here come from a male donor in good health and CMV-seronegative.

The CDR3: CASSLPQGAEGTEAFF. As DNA, the CDR3 is TGTGCCAGCAGCTTGCCACAGGGGGCAGAGGGCACTGAAGCTTTCTTT. The chain joins TRBV5-6 to TRBJ1-1; 9 bases fit TRBD1. CDR1 is SGHDT and CDR2 is YYEEEE in the germline V gene. Losses at the gene ends were 1 base for V and 4 bases for J; bases not matched to a gene: 8. The CDR3 is 16 amino acids.

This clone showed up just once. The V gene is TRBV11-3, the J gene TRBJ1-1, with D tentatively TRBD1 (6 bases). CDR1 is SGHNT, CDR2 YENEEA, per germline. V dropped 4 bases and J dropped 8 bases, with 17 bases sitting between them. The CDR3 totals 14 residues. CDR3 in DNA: TGTGCCAGCAGCTCAATGGGGGCAGGCGCGGAAGCTTTCTTT. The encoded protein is CASSSMGAGAEAFF.

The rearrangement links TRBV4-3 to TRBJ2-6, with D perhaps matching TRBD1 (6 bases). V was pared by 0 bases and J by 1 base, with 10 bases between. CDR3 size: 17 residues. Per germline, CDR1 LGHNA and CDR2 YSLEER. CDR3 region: CASSQEGRGSGANVLTF. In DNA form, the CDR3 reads TGCGCCAGCAGCCAAGAGGGCAGGGGATCTGGGGCCAACGTCCTGACTTTC.

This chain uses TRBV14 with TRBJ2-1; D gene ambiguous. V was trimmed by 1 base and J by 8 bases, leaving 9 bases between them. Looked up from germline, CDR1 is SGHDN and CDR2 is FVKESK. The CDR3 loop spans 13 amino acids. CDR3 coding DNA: TGTGCCAGCAGCCAAGCTTCTGGAGATGAGCAGTTCTTC. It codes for CASSQASGDEQFF.

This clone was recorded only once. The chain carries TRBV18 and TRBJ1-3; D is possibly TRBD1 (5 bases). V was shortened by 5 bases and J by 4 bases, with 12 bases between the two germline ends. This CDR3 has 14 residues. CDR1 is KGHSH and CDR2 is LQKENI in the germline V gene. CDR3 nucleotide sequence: TGTGCCAGCTCAACCGGGGGGTCAGGAAACACCATATATTTT. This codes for CASSTGGSGNTIYF.

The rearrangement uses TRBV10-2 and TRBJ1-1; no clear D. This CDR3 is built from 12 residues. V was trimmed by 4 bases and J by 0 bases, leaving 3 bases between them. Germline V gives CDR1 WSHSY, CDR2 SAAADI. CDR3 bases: TGCGCCAGCAGTGGGCTGAACACTGAAGCTTTCTTT. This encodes CASSGLNTEAFF.

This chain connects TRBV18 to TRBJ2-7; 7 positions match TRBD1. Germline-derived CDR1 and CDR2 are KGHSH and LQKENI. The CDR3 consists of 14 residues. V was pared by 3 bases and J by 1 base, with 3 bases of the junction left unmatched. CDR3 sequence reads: CASSPETGSYEQYF. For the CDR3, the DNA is TGTGCCAGCTCACCCGAGACAGGGTCCTACGAGCAGTACTTC.

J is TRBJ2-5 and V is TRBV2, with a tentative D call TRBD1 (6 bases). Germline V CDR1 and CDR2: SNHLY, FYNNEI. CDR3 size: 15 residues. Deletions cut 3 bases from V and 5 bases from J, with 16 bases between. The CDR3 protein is CASSELRGIGETQYF. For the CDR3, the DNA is TGTGCCAGCAGTGAGCTCAGGGGTATCGGGGAGACCCAGTACTTC.

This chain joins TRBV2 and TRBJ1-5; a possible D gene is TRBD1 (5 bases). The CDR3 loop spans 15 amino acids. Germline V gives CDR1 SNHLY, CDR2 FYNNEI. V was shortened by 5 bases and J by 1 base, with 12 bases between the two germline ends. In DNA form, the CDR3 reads TGTGCCAGCAGTCCATCCCCAGGGAGCAATCAGCCCCAGCATTTT. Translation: CASSPSPGSNQPQHF.

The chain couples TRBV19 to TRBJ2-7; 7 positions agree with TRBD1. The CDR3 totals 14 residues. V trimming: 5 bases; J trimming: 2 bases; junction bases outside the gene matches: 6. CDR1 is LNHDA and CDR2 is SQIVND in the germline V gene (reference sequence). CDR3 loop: CASSLTGPPYEQYF. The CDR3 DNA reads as TGTGCCAGTAGTTTGACAGGGCCCCCCTACGAGCAGTACTTC.

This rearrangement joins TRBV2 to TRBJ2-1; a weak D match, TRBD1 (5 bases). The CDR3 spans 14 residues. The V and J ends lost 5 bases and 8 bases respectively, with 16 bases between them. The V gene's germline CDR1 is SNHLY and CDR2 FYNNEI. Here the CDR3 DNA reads TGTGCCAGCAGTTCGACAGTTGGCGTACATGAGCAGTTCTTC. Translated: CASSSTVGVHEQFF.

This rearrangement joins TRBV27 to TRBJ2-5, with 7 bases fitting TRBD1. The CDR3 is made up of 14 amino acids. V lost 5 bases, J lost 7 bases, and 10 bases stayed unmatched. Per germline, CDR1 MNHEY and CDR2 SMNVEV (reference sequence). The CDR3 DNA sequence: TGTGCCAGCAGTCTAGGACAGGTTCGAGGGACCCAGTACTTC. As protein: CASSLGQVRGTQYF.

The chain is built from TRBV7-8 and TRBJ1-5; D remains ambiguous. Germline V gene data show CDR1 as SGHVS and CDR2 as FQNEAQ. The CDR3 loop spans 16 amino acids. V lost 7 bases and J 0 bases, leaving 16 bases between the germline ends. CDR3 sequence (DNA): TGTGCCAGCATTCCCGGCGCACGGGGTAGCAATCAGCCCCAGCATTTT. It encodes CASIPGARGSNQPQHF.

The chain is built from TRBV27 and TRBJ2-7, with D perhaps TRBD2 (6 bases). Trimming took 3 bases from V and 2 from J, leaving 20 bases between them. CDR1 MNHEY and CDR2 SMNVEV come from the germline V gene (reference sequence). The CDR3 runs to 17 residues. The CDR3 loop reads CASSFFGGWQGPYEQYF. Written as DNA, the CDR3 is TGTGCCAGCAGTTTCTTCGGGGGATGGCAGGGCCCCTACGAGCAGTACTTC.

The CDR3 nucleotides read TGTGCCAGCAGCCAAGCCCGAACCTTTAGCGGGAGGGCCGGCGAGCAGTACTTC. This codes for CASSQARTFSGRAGEQYF. The rearrangement uses TRBV14 and TRBJ2-7; 11 bases match TRBD2. The J segment lost 6 bases and the V segment lost 1 base, leaving 14 bases of the junction unmatched. Germline V gene sequence: CDR1 SGHDN, CDR2 FVKESK. The CDR3 spans 18 residues. Variable domain in full (rest from reference TRBV14 and TRBJ2-7): EAGVTQFPSHSVIEKGQTVTLRCDPISGHDNLYWYRRVMGKEIKFLLHFVKESKQDESGMPNNRFLAERTGGTYSTLKVQPAELEDSGVYFCASSQARTFSGRAGEQYFGPGTRLTVT.

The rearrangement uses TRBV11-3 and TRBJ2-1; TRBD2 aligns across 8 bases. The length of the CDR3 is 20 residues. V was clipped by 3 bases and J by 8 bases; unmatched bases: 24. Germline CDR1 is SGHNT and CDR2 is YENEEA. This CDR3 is CASSFNQSSGLYGNGDEQFF. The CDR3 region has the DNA TGTGCCAGCAGCTTTAATCAGTCTAGCGGGTTGTACGGAAATGGGGATGAGCAGTTCTTC.

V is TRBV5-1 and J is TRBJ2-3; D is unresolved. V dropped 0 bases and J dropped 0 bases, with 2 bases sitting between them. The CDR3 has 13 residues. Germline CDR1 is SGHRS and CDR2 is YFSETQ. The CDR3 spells CASSLASTDTQYF. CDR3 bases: TGCGCCAGCAGCTTGGCTAGCACAGATACGCAGTATTTT.

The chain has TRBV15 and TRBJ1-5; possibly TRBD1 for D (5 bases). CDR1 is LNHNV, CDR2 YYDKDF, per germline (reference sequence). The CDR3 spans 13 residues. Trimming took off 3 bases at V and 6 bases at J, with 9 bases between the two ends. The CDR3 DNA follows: TGTGCCACCAGCAGGGGGCGAAGTCAGCCCCAGCATTTT. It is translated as CATSRGRSQPQHF.

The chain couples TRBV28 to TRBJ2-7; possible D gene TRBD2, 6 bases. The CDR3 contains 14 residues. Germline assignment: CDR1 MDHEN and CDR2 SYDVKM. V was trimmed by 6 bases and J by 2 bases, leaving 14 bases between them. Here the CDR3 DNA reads TGTGCCAGCAGCCCCGCGGCGGGACCCTACGAGCAGTACTTC. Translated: CASSPAAGPYEQYF.

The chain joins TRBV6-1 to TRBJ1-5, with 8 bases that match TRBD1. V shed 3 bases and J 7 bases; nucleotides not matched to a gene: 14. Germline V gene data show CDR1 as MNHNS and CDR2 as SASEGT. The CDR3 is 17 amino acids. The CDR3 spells CASSDPGTGGMGQPQHF. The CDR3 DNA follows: TGTGCCAGCAGTGACCCCGGGACAGGAGGCATGGGGCAGCCCCAGCATTTT.

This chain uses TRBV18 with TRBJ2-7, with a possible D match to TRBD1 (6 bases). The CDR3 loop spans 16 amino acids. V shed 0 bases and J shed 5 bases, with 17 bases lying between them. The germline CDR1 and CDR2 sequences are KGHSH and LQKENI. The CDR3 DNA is TGTGCCAGCTCACCACCGGTCATCGGACAGCTCCACGAGCAGTACTTC. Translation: CASSPPVIGQLHEQYF. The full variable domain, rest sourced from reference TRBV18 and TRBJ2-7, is NAGVMQNPRHLVRRRGQEARLRCSPMKGHSHVYWYRQLPEEGLKFMVYLQKENIIDESGMPKERFSAEFPKEGPSILRIQQVVRGDSAAYFCASSPPVIGQLHEQYFGPGTRLTVT.

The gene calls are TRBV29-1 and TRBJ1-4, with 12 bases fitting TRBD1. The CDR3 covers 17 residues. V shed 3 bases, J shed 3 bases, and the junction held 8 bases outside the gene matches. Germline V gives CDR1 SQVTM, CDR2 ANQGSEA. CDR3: CSVDVPGQGAANEKLFF. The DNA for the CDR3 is TGCAGCGTTGACGTCCCGGGACAGGGGGCTGCTAATGAAAAACTGTTTTTT.

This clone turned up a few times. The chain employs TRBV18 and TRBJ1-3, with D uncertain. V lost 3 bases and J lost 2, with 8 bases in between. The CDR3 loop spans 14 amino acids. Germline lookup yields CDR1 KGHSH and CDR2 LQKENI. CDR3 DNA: TGTGCCAGCTCACCGGGAGGGCCTGGAAACACCATATATTTT. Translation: CASSPGGPGNTIYF.

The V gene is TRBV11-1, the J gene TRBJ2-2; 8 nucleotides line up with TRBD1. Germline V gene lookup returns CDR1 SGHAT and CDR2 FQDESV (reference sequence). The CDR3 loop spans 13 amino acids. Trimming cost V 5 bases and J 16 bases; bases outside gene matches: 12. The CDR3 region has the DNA TGTGCCAGCAGCCAGACAGGGGACCAGAGGGGGTTTTTT. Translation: CASSQTGDQRGFF.

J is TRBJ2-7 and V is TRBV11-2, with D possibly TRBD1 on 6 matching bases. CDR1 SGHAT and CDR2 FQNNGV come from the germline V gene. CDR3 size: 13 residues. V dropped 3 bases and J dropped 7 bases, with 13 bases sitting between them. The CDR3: CASSFNPGQEQYF. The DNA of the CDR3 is TGTGCCAGCAGCTTCAACCCCGGACAGGAGCAGTACTTC. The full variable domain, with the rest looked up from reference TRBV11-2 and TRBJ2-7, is EAGVAQSPRYKIIEKRQSVAFWCNPISGHATLYWYQQILGQGPKLLIQFQNNGVVDDSQLPKDRFSAERLKGVDSTLKIQPAKLEDSAVYLCASSFNPGQEQYFGPGTRLTVT.

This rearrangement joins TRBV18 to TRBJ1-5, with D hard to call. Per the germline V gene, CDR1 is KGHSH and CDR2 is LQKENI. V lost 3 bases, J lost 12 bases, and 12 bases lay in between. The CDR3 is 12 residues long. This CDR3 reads CASSPNSRNQHF. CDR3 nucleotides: TGTGCCAGCTCACCTAACTCTAGGAACCAGCATTTT.

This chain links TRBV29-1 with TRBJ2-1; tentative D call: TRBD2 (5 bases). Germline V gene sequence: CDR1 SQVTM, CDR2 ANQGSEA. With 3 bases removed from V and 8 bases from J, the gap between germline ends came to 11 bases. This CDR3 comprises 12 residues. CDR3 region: CSVEASSHEQFF. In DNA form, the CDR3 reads TGCAGCGTTGAGGCTAGCAGCCATGAGCAGTTCTTC.